This entry lists 14 T cell receptor beta chains sequenced from one sample in a study of lymphopenia after photon versus proton radiotherapy. Profiling relied on immunoSEQ multiplex PCR, and the TCRdb table lists in-frame clones only, not all of them. The sample records 55,000 to 85,000 clones, 85% to 95% being singletons. Sequencing was performed on peripheral blood, taken from a patient treated with photon-based radiotherapy. The origin of the receptors is a woman aged 40 to 50 with cholangiocarcinoma.

CDR3 nucleotide sequence: TGTGCCAGCTCCCCAAATACAGGGAAAGTAACTGAAGCTTTCTTT. Its translation: CASSPNTGKVTEAFF. V gene TRBV18 combines with J gene TRBJ1-1; perhaps TRBD1 as D (6 bases). Looked up from germline, CDR1 is KGHSH and CDR2 is LQKENI. Trimming left V 6 bases short and J 5 bases short, with 19 bases between. The CDR3 length is 15 residues.

Only a few counts were recorded for this clone. The chain employs TRBV30 and TRBJ2-2, with D perhaps matching TRBD1 or TRBD2 (6 bases each). CDR1 is GTSNPN and CDR2 is SVGIG in the germline V gene (reference sequence). The CDR3 spans 16 residues. V was cut by 2 bases and J by 4 bases, with 17 bases left in between. The CDR3 bases are TGTGCCTGGAGTAGGGGGGCGGGATCCTCCACCGGGGAGCTGTTTTTT. It translates to CAWSRGAGSSTGELFF.

J is TRBJ2-6 and V is TRBV2, with 9 bases fitting TRBD1. Germline V gene data show CDR1 as SNHLY and CDR2 as FYNNEI. Trimming at V came to 4 bases and at J to 2 bases, leaving 0 bases not matched to a gene. This CDR3 region has 15 residues. The CDR3 reads CASSGDRAGANVLTF. Here the CDR3 DNA reads TGTGCCAGCAGTGGGGACAGGGCTGGGGCCAACGTCCTGACTTTC.

In nucleotides, the CDR3 is TGTGCCAGCAGCCAATGGGACGGAATAAACACTGAAGCTTTCTTT. Amino acid sequence: CASSQWDGINTEAFF. This sequence joins TRBV11-2 and TRBJ1-1; D may be TRBD1 (5 bases). The CDR3 runs 15 residues. Germline V gene lookup returns CDR1 SGHAT and CDR2 FQNNGV. Deletions cut 5 bases from V and 2 bases from J, with 15 bases between.

CDR3 region: CASSYGATLSTDTQYF. The CDR3 coding sequence is TGTGCCAGCAGTTATGGGGCGACTTTAAGCACAGATACGCAGTATTTT. This chain links TRBV6-5 with TRBJ2-3; D possibly corresponds to TRBD1 (5 bases). The germline gives CDR1 MNHEY, CDR2 SVGAGI. The CDR3 contains 16 residues. V was pared by 3 bases and J by 0 bases, with 13 bases between.

The rearrangement joins TRBV6-1 to TRBJ1-2; D gene unclear. Germline lookup yields CDR1 MNHNS and CDR2 SASEGT. The V end was cut by 2 bases, the J end by 3 bases, with 7 bases between. The CDR3 is 13 amino acids. CDR3 amino acids: CASSETWDYGYTF. The CDR3, as DNA: TGTGCCAGCAGTGAAACATGGGACTATGGCTACACCTTC.

The gene calls are TRBV7-3 and TRBJ1-4, with D perhaps matching TRBD1 (6 bases). The CDR3 is 20 residues long. The V gene lost 5 bases and the J gene lost 0 bases, with 25 bases spanning the gap. Germline assignment: CDR1 SGHTA and CDR2 FQGTGA. The DNA of the CDR3 is TGTGCCAGCAGCCCCATGGGGCCAGGACAGCCATTCGCAACTAATGAAAAACTGTTTTTT. Encoded protein: CASSPMGPGQPFATNEKLFF.

The CDR3 region is CAGGQTLYGYTF. The CDR3 DNA reads TGTGCCGGGGGGCAGACCCTCTATGGCTACACCTTC. This chain connects TRBV30 to TRBJ1-2, with a possible D match to TRBD1 (6 bases). Germline loops: CDR1 GTSNPN, CDR2 SVGIG (reference sequence). Trimming left V 8 bases short and J 4 bases short, with 14 bases between. There are 12 residues in the CDR3.

The chain combines TRBV6-5 with TRBJ2-5; 7 nucleotides match TRBD2. V was pared by 2 bases and J by 4 bases, with 10 bases of the junction left unmatched. The germline gives CDR1 MNHEY, CDR2 SVGAGI. CDR3 length: 16 residues. CDR3 protein: CASSYEKRGGGETQYF. The DNA of the CDR3 is TGTGCCAGCAGTTACGAGAAGCGGGGAGGAGGAGAGACCCAGTACTTC.

This chain connects TRBV19 to TRBJ1-2, with a tentative D call TRBD1 (5 bases). The germline V gene has CDR1 LNHDA and CDR2 SQIVND (reference sequence). CDR3 length equals 14 residues. V lost 5 bases and J lost 1, with 11 bases in between. The CDR3 DNA reads TGTGCCAGTAGTGGGACCCTTCTTAACTATGGCTACACCTTC. Translation gives CASSGTLLNYGYTF.

The gene calls are TRBV7-2 and TRBJ2-3; 8 bases match TRBD2. Germline V CDR1 and CDR2: SGHTA, FQGNSA. This CDR3 has 18 amino acids. J lost 2 bases, V lost 1 base, and 11 bases had no gene match. Written as DNA, the CDR3 is TGTGCCAGCAGCTTAGAGTTATTAGCGGGACCAATCACAGATACGCAGTATTTT. Translating it yields CASSLELLAGPITDTQYF. The full variable domain, rest sourced from reference TRBV7-2 and TRBJ2-3, is GAGVSQSPSNKVTEKGKDVELRCDPISGHTALYWYRQSLGQGLEFLIYFQGNSAPDKSGLPSDRFSAERTGGSVSTLTIQRTQQEDSAVYLCASSLELLAGPITDTQYFGPGTRLTVL.

The chain uses TRBV2 and TRBJ2-7, with D possibly matching TRBD2 (7 bases). The CDR3 runs to 15 residues. Germline-derived CDR1 and CDR2 are SNHLY and FYNNEI. Trimming pared 8 bases from V and 0 bases from J, leaving 17 bases between. The CDR3, as DNA: TGTGCCAGCTTGACGGCGGGGGCGAGCTCCTACGAGCAGTACTTC. Its protein product is CASLTAGASSYEQYF.

The rearrangement links TRBV29-1 to TRBJ2-7; TRBD1 might be the D (6 bases). Germline CDR1 and CDR2: SQVTM and ANQGSEA. Trimming took off 5 bases at V and 4 bases at J, with 9 bases between the two ends. The CDR3 length is 11 residues. The CDR3 loop reads CSVLDRYEQYF. DNA of the CDR3: TGCAGCGTTCTCGACAGGTACGAGCAGTACTTC.

The chain is built from TRBV5-4 and TRBJ2-1; TRBD1 matches at 8 bases. With V trimmed by 6 bases and J by 6 bases, 11 bases remained unmatched. CDR1 is SGHNT, CDR2 YYREEE, per germline (reference sequence). CDR3 length: 15 residues. CDR3 sequence reads: CASTLKGRGLNEQFF. The CDR3 DNA reads as TGTGCCAGCACCCTAAAGGGCAGGGGGCTCAATGAGCAGTTCTTC.